The rows below give T cell receptor beta chains drawn from one sample of a study of neoadjuvant nivolumab and ipilimumab in lung cancer. Clones were read by immunoSEQ multiplex PCR, and TCRdb kept only the in-frame ones, dropping some. The profile shows tens of thousands of clones, 75% to 90% of them singletons. The input for sequencing was blood, taken before neoadjuvant nivolumab, alone or with ipilimumab. All receptors come from an adult with non-small cell lung cancer. Some clones in this sample may be carry-over from other donors' samples. The CDR3 runs from the conserved cysteine through the conserved F or W. D genes are given only for firm matches. A row's size may be missing; if present it is once, few, many or a size class.

D gene	V gene	J gene	clone size	CDR3 DNA	CDR3 protein
TRBD2	TRBV6-5	TRBJ2-2	-	TGTGCCAGCACCCAGACTAGCGGGTGGTCCGGGGAGCTGTTTTTT	CASTQTSGWSGELFF
-	TRBV6-5	TRBJ1-5	-	TGTGCCAGCAGTACTATCCGGGACCATAATCAGCCCCAGCATTTT	CASSTIRDHNQPQHF
-	TRBV6-5	TRBJ2-7	-	TGTGCCAGCAGTTACGGGGGAAGCGGTTACGAGCAGTACTTC	CASSYGGSGYEQYF
-	TRBV7-2	TRBJ2-2	once	TGTGCCAGCAGCTTTAGCGGTAGTGCGAACACCGGGGAGCTGTTTTTT	CASSFSGSANTGELFF
TRBD1	TRBV2	TRBJ1-2	once	TGTGCCAGCAGTCCCAGGACAGGGCCAATCTATGGCTACACCTTC	CASSPRTGPIYGYTF
-	TRBV11-2	TRBJ2-2	-	TGTGCCAGCAGCCGAGGTGGTTCTGTCTACACCGGGGAGCTGTTTTTT	CASSRGGSVYTGELFF
TRBD1	TRBV30	TRBJ2-7	-	TGTGCCTGGACGACAGGGTTCGAGCAGTACTTC	CAWTTGFEQYF
-	TRBV30	TRBJ1-3	-	TGTGCCTGGAGTGTTGGAGGGGGGCATTACGGAAACACCATATATTTT	CAWSVGGGHYGNTIYF
TRBD2	TRBV5-4	TRBJ2-2	-	TGTGCCAGCAGCCCCCTAGGACTAGCGGGCACACCCGGGGAGCTGTTTTTT	CASSPLGLAGTPGELFF
-	TRBV5-1	TRBJ2-1	once	TGCGCCAGCAGACGGGGCCGGGGCTTGAGCTCCTACAATGAGCAGTTCTTC	CASRRGRGLSSYNEQFF
-	TRBV6-5	TRBJ2-5	-	TGTGCCAGCGGACCCCGGGACCACCAAGAGACCCAGTACTTC	CASGPRDHQETQYF
TRBD1	TRBV5-1	TRBJ1-2	-	TGCGCCAGCAGCTTTCAGGGGGAGAACTATGGCTACACCTTC	CASSFQGENYGYTF
TRBD1	TRBV19	TRBJ2-1	-	TGTGCCAGTAGTGCGGACAGGGTAATCGATGAGCAGTTCTTC	CASSADRVIDEQFF
-	TRBV19	TRBJ2-7	-	TGTGCCAGTAGTCGACGGGACGGCCACTACGAGCAGTACTTC	CASSRRDGHYEQYF
TRBD2	TRBV5-1	TRBJ2-1	-	TGCGCCAGCAGCCGGCTAGCGGGGGACAATGAGCAGTTCTTC	CASSRLAGDNEQFF
-	TRBV18	TRBJ1-1	-	TGTGCCAGCTCAATGGGGGTTAACACTGAAGCTTTCTTT	CASSMGVNTEAFF
-	TRBV9	TRBJ2-4	once	TGTGCCAGCAGCGTAGGTGAAGGGGCCAAAAACATTCAGTACTTC	CASSVGEGAKNIQYF
-	TRBV19	TRBJ2-3	-	TGTGCCAGTAGCCCCGGACGAGGAGGGGCATCGCAGTATTTT	CASSPGRGGASQYF
-	TRBV30	TRBJ2-7	once	TGTGCCTGGAGTCCGACAGGCTCCTACGAGCAGTACTTC	CAWSPTGSYEQYF
-	TRBV5-4	TRBJ1-2	-	TGTGCCAGCAGCTTGGCGGGCAGTAACTATGGCTACACCTTC	CASSLAGSNYGYTF
-	TRBV2	TRBJ1-5	-	TGTGCCAGCAGTGACCACGGATCGCCCCAGCATTTT	CASSDHGSPQHF
TRBD1	TRBV27	TRBJ1-2	-	TGTGCCAGCAGTAGCAGGGGGATGCCCCTCGGGGGCTACACCTTC	CASSSRGMPLGGYTF
TRBD1	TRBV5-4	TRBJ2-2	-	TGTGCCAGCAGGGCCCCTACAGGGGCCGGGGAGCTGTTTTTT	CASRAPTGAGELFF
TRBD2	TRBV5-1	TRBJ2-5	-	TGCGCCAGCAGCTTCGGGACTAGCGGGGAGACCCAGTACTTC	CASSFGTSGETQYF
-	TRBV4-1	TRBJ1-1	-	TGCGCCAGCAGGGGGGAAAGGGACCACGCTGAAGCTTTCTTT	CASRGERDHAEAFF
TRBD1	TRBV19	TRBJ2-2	-	TGTGCCAGTAGTGTTGGACAGGGCACCGGGGAGCTGTTTTTT	CASSVGQGTGELFF
TRBD2	TRBV7-8	TRBJ2-6	-	TGTGCCAGCAGCTGGAGGACTAGCGGGGGCTCTGGGGCCAACGTCCTGACTTTC	CASSWRTSGGSGANVLTF
-	TRBV27	TRBJ2-2	-	TGTGCCAGCAGTTTATCTCCCAGGGGGGCCGGGGAGCTGTTTTTT	CASSLSPRGAGELFF
TRBD1	TRBV30	TRBJ1-5	-	TGTGCCTGGAGTACAGGGGGTAACGGTCAGCCCCAGCATTTT	CAWSTGGNGQPQHF
TRBD1	TRBV20-1	TRBJ2-7	-	TGCAGCCCGGGACAGGGTGACGAGCAGTACTTC	CSPGQGDEQYF
TRBD1	TRBV18	TRBJ1-1	-	TGTGCCAGCTCAAGTCAGGGGGCGGAGAACACTGAAGCTTTCTTT	CASSSQGAENTEAFF
TRBD1	TRBV5-4	TRBJ2-6	-	TGTGCCAGCAGCTTGGGTTGGGACAGGGGATCAAGTGGGGCCAACGTCCTGACTTTC	CASSLGWDRGSSGANVLTF
-	TRBV7-9	TRBJ2-3	-	TGTGCCAGCAGCTTAGCGGGGAGCACAGATACGCAGTATTTT	CASSLAGSTDTQYF
-	TRBV2	TRBJ2-7	few	TGTGCCAGCAGCCGGGGACCAGGGAGGATCGAGCAGTACTTC	CASSRGPGRIEQYF
TRBD2	TRBV10-3	TRBJ2-5	-	TGTGCCATCAGTGAGTCATTTCGGGAGGAGCGGGAGACCCAGTACTTC	CAISESFREERETQYF
-	TRBV2	TRBJ1-1	-	TGTGCCAGCATCCCCCGCAAGAACACTGAAGCTTTCTTT	CASIPRKNTEAFF
TRBD1	TRBV7-9	TRBJ1-2	few	TGTGCCAGCAGCTTTCCGGGACAGGGGGCCAATGGCTACACCTTC	CASSFPGQGANGYTF
TRBD2	TRBV5-1	TRBJ2-1	-	TGCGCCAGCAGCTTGGTTCCAGCGGGGGGCAATGAGCAGTTCTTC	CASSLVPAGGNEQFF
-	TRBV7-9	TRBJ2-1	-	TGTGCCAGCAGCCTCTTACATGAGCAGTTCTTC	CASSLLHEQFF
-	TRBV14	TRBJ1-1	-	TGTGCCAGCAGCCAAGATAGCGGAATAGGCACTGAAGCTTTCTTT	CASSQDSGIGTEAFF
-	TRBV5-4	TRBJ2-5	-	TGTGCCAGCAGCTTATTCGGGGAAGAGACCCAGTACTTC	CASSLFGEETQYF
TRBD2	TRBV18	TRBJ2-5	-	TGTGCCAGCTCACCGGCCCGGGGACTACCTTCCCGGGAGACCCAGTACTTC	CASSPARGLPSRETQYF
-	TRBV2	TRBJ2-7	-	TGTGCCAGCAGTGAACTACGGGACACTCGAGGAGGCTTC	CASSELRDTRGGF
-	TRBV29-1	TRBJ1-1	-	TGCAGCGTTGAAACCGGGAACGGCGCTGAAGCTTTCTTT	CSVETGNGAEAFF
-	TRBV19	TRBJ2-7	-	TGTGCCAGTAGTATACGGCAGACAGGAACCTACGAGCAGTACTTC	CASSIRQTGTYEQYF
-	TRBV30	TRBJ1-2	-	TGTGCCTGGAGTGTAACCCTGATCTGGGGCTACACCTTC	CAWSVTLIWGYTF
-	TRBV7-9	TRBJ2-1	-	TGTGCCAGCAGCCAAGGACTGCACTCCTACAATGAGCAGTTCTTC	CASSQGLHSYNEQFF
TRBD2	TRBV5-1	TRBJ2-7	-	TGCGCCAGCAGCTTGGGGCTAGCGGGAGGGAGGTCCTACGAGCAGTACTTC	CASSLGLAGGRSYEQYF
-	TRBV5-1	TRBJ2-7	-	TGCGCCAGCGGCCGAATTGCGGGATATGACGAGCAGTACTTC	CASGRIAGYDEQYF
-	TRBV5-1	TRBJ2-5	few	TGCGCCAGCAGCTTGGCTCGCGGAGAGACCCAGTACTTC	CASSLARGETQYF
TRBD1	TRBV5-1	TRBJ2-7	-	TGCGCCAGCAGCCCGGGACAGACCTACGAGCAGTACTTC	CASSPGQTYEQYF
TRBD2	TRBV4-1	TRBJ2-2	-	TGCGCCAGCAGCCAAGATGGGCCTTCTAGCGGGAGAACCGGGGAGCTGTTTTTT	CASSQDGPSSGRTGELFF
TRBD1	TRBV5-1	TRBJ1-2	-	TGCGCCAGCAGCTCACAGGGGGCGTCTGATGGCTACACCTTC	CASSSQGASDGYTF